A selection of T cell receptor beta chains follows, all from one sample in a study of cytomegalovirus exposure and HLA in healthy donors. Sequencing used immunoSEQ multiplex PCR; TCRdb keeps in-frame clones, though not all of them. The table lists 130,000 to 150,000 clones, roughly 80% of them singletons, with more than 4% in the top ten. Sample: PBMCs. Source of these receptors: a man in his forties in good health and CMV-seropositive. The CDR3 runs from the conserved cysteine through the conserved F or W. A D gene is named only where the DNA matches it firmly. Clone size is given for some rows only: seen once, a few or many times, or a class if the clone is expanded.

CASSLRREGYNEQFF TGTGCCAGCAGCTTAAGGCGGGAGGGGTACAATGAGCAGTTCTTC TRBJ2-1 - TRBV11-3 TRBD2
CASSEGPTEAFF TGTGCCAGTAGTGAGGGCCCCACTGAAGCTTTCTTT TRBJ1-1 - TRBV19 -
CASSIPRFRADTQYF TGTGCCAGTAGTATCCCCCGATTCCGGGCAGATACGCAGTATTTT TRBJ2-3 - TRBV19 -
CASRAGGLNEQFF TGTGCCAGCAGAGCGGGGGGGCTTAATGAGCAGTTCTTC TRBJ2-1 - TRBV6-1 TRBD2
CASGIRGYEQYF TGTGCCAGCGGCATCAGGGGCTACGAGCAGTACTTC TRBJ2-7 - TRBV2 -
CASSTTGANEKLFF TGCGCCAGCAGCACGACAGGGGCTAATGAAAAACTGTTTTTT TRBJ1-4 few TRBV5-1 TRBD1
CASGRVNTEAFF TGTGCCAGCGGCCGGGTGAACACTGAAGCTTTTTTT TRBJ1-1 once TRBV9 -
CASSRTGHDEQYF TGTGCCAGCAGCCGGACAGGGCACGACGAGCAGTACTTC TRBJ2-7 - TRBV7-3 TRBD1
CSVEATYGYTF TGCAGCGTTGAAGCCACATATGGCTACACCTTC TRBJ1-2 - TRBV29-1 -
CAWRRDQRGEQYF TGTGCCTGGAGAAGGGATCAGCGGGGCGAGCAGTACTTC TRBJ2-7 - TRBV30 TRBD2
CSVEDRGSGVTEQFF TGCAGCGTTGAAGATCGGGGAAGCGGGGTTACTGAGCAGTTCTTC TRBJ2-1 - TRBV29-1 TRBD2
CASSGQGTDTQYF TGCGCCAGCAGCGGGCAGGGGACAGATACGCAGTATTTT TRBJ2-3 - TRBV5-1 -
CASSLFSGGGRDTGELFF TGTGCCAGCAGTTTATTCAGTGGGGGAGGTCGCGACACCGGGGAGCTGTTTTTT TRBJ2-2 - TRBV27 -